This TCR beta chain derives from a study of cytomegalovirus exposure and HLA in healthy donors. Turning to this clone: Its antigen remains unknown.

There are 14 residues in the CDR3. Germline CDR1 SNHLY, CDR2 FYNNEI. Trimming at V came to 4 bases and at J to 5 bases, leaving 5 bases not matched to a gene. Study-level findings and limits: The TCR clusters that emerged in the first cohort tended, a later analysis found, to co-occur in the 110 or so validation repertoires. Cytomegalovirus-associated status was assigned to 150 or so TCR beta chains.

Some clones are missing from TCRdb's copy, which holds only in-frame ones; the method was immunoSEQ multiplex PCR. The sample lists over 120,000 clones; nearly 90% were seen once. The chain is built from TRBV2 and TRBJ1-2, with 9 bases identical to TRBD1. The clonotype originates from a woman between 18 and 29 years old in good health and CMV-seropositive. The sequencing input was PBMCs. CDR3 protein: CASSGTGGRYGYTF. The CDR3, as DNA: TGTGCCAGCAGTGGAACAGGGGGCAGATATGGCTACACCTTC.